This T cell receptor beta chain was profiled in a study of tumour-infiltrating T cells in Burkitt lymphoma (dated by TCRdb to 2020 to 2021). Some background on the complete study: TCR repertoire data were correlated with clinical outcome; productive clonality predicted overall and progression-free survival, independent of established prognosticators including age at diagnosis.

The library was obtained by the immunoSEQ multiplex PCR assay. In its TCRdb copy, this immuneACCESS table keeps in-frame sequences only and misses some clones. Where compared with another copy, unresolved V genes explain less than half of these, and the others have no known cause. The sample records 11,000 to 15,000 clones, roughly 85% of which are singletons. The ten most abundant clones make up approximately 1.5% of the sample. The germline V gene sets CDR1 to SGHAT and CDR2 to FQNNGV. V has 4 bases trimmed and J has 3 bases trimmed; junction bases matching no gene number 13. Measured from the cysteine to the phenylalanine, the CDR3 is 17 residues long. Left in the record is the CDR3 DNA by itself, 51 bases read in frame from the first base. This clone was seen only a few times. Its target antigen remains unknown. No much larger clone exists at a distance of one base, and base qualities are not known.

The sequenced material came from tumor tissue. The TCR sequence derives from a human donor with diffuse large B-cell lymphoma. The chain uses TRBV11-2 and TRBJ2-7, with 9 junctional bases fitting TRBD2. The sequenced DNA: TGTGCCAGCAGCTCACCTAGCGGGACTACGATCTACTACGAGCAGTACTTC. This translates into CASSSPSGTTIYYEQYF.